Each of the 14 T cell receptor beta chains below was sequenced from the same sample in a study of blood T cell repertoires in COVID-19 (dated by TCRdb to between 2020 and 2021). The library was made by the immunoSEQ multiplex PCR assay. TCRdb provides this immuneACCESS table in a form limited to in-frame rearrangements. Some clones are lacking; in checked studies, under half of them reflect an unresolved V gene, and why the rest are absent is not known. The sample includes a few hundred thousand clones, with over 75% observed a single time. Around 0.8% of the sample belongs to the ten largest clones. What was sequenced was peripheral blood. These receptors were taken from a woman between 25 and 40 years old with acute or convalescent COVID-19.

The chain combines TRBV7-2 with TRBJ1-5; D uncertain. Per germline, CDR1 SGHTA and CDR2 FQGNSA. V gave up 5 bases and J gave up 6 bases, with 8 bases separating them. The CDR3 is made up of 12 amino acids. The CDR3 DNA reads TGTGCCAGCAGCAACCTCGGTCAGCCCCAGCATTTT. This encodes CASSNLGQPQHF.

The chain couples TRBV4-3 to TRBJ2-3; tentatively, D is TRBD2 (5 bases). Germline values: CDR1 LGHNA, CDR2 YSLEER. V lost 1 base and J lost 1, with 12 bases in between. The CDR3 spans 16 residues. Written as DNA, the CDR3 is TGCGCCAGCAGCCAAGGAGTGGCGGGCGGCACAGATACGCAGTATTTT. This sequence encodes CASSQGVAGGTDTQYF.

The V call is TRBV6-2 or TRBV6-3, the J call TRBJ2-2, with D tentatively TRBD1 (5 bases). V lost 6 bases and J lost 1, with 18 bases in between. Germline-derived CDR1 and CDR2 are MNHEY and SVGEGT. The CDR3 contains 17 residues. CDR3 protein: CASSTTRVGRNTGELFF. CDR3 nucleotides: TGTGCCAGCAGCACCACCCGGGTGGGGCGGAACACCGGGGAGCTGTTTTTT.

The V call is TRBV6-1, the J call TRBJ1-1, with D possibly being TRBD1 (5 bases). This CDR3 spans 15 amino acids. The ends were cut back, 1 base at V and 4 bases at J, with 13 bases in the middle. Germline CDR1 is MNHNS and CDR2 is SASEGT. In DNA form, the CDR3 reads TGTGCCAGCAGTGAAGTGGGGCTGGGCCTCACTGAAGCTTTCTTT. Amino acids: CASSEVGLGLTEAFF.

This CDR3 reads CASRFGQGYEQFF. For the CDR3, the DNA is TGTGCCAGCCGATTTGGACAGGGCTATGAGCAGTTCTTC. The genes are TRBV6-4 and TRBJ2-1; 8 bases align to TRBD1. Losses at the gene ends were 8 bases for V and 8 bases for J; bases not matched to a gene: 8. This CDR3 has 13 residues. The V gene's germline CDR1 is MRHNA and CDR2 SNTAGT.

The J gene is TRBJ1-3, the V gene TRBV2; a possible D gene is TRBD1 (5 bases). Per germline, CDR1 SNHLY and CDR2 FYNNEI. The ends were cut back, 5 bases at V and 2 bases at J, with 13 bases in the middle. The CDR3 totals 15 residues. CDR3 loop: CASSPLGTTGNTIYF. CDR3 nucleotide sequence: TGTGCCAGCAGTCCCCTAGGGACTACTGGAAACACCATATATTTT.

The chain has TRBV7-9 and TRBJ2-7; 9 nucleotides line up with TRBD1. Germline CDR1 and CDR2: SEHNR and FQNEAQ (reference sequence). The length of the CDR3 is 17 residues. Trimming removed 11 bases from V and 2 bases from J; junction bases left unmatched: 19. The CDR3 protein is CAVPGTGSSRTTYEQYF. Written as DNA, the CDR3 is TGTGCCGTTCCCGGGACAGGGTCATCCCGTACTACCTACGAGCAGTACTTC.

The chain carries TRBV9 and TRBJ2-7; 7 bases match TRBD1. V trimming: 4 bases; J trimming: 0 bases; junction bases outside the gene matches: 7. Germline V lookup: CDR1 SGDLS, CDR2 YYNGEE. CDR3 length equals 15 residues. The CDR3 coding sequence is TGTGCCAGCAGCCCCCGGGACAGTTTCTCCTACGAGCAGTACTTC. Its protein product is CASSPRDSFSYEQYF.

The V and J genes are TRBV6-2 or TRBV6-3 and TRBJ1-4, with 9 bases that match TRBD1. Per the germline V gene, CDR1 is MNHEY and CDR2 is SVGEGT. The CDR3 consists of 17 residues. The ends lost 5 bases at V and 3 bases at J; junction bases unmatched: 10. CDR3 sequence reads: CASSPTGTGKPNEKLFF. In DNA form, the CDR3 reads TGTGCCAGCAGTCCCACCGGGACAGGGAAGCCTAATGAAAAACTGTTTTTT.

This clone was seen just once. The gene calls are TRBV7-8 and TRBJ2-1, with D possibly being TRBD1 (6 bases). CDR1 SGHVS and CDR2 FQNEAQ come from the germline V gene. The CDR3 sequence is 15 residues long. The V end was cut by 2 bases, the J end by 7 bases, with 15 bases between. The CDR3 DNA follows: TGTGCCAGCAGCTTACGAGCCCTTAGGGGGAATGAGCAGTTCTTC. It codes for CASSLRALRGNEQFF.

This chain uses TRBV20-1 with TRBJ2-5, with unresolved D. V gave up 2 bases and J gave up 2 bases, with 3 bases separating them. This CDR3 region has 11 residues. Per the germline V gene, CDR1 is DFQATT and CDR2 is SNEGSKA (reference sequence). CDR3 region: CSARTQETQYF. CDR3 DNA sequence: TGCAGTGCTAGAACTCAAGAGACCCAGTACTTC.

CDR3 in amino acids: CAISAVRDRDTGQYF. As DNA, the CDR3 is TGTGCCATCAGTGCGGTCCGGGACAGGGACACGGGGCAGTACTTC. J is TRBJ2-7 and V is TRBV10-3; 9 bases fit TRBD1. The CDR3 spans 15 residues. V shed 4 bases and J 9 bases; nucleotides not matched to a gene: 13. Germline CDR1 reads ENHRY; CDR2 reads SYGVKD.

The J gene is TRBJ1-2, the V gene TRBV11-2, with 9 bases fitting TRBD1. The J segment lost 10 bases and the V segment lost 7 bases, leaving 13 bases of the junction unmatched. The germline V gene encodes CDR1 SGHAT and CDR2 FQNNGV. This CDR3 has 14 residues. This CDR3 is CASTNSRDRVSYTF. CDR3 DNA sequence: TGTGCCAGCACCAACTCCCGGGACAGGGTGTCCTACACCTTC.

In nucleotides, the CDR3 is TGCGCCAGCAGCCAAGGCAGGGTCGACGAGCAGTACTTC. This gives the protein CASSQGRVDEQYF. The chain links TRBV4-3 to TRBJ2-7, with a possible D match to TRBD1 (5 bases). The V gene's germline CDR1 is LGHNA and CDR2 YSLEER. CDR3 size: 13 residues. V lost 1 base and J 5 bases, leaving 9 bases between the germline ends.